This paragraph reports one T cell receptor beta chain. This clonotype was detected many times. Its binding antigen is unknown. Qualities for individual bases were not recorded, and no much larger clone is one base off. In the ophthalmopathy patients, disease was moderately to severely active, with a Clinical Activity Score of 3 or more, a NOSPECS grade of 4 or more, and a duration of less than 3 months. Any patient with an uncontrolled infection, another autoimmune disease, pregnancy or lactation was excluded. Diagnoses were based on clinical symptoms, serum thyroxine and TRAb, thyroid ultrasound and orbital computed tomography. Ficoll-Paque density gradient centrifugation was used to isolate PBMCs from around 10 ml of fresh peripheral blood. Total RNA was extracted using Trizol reagent, and RNA quality was assessed on an Agilent 2100 Bioanalyzer. Reading from cysteine to phenylalanine, the CDR3 counts 14 amino acids. Only the CDR3 DNA is retained, 42 bases long and in frame from the first base. CDR1 and CDR2 were assigned from the germline V gene as SGHAT and FQNNGV. Ends trimmed: V by 4 bases, J by 5 bases; bases unmatched to a gene: 5.

The TCR beta CDR3 regions were amplified from RNA transcripts. For the first round of RT-PCR on the TCR CDR3, the HTBI primer set was used together with the Qiagen OneStep RT-PCR kit. Libraries were constructed in a second round of multiplex PCR, after which size selection and purification were performed. Sequencing of the libraries was done on an Illumina HiSeq2000 using paired-end 100 bp reads. In the source study's methods: SOAPnuke was used to process the raw data, removing reads that contained adapters or uncalled bases, had a mean Phred below 15, or lacked an exact match to the constant primer or identifier. COPE v1.2.5 was used to merge high-quality paired reads, and clonotypes were defined as unique nucleotide sequences. MiTCR v1.1 was used to align the clonotypes against IMGT TRBV, TRBD and TRBJ reference segments. Analysis was restricted to V-J combinations with a frequency above 0.0001, which covered about 99% of repertoires. The TCS score was defined as the ratio of F50 (clonal expansion) to E x V (chaos), calculated using BLOSUM62-based TCRdist between CDR3 peptides within each V-J. Welch's t-statistics and random forest reduced just over 500 V-J features to roughly 13, which were used in a naive Bayes classifier (R e1071). Thyroid-blood repertoire similarity was quantified with the Morisita-Horn index. The raw public data were reprocessed by TCRdb itself: fastp quality trimming at Q25, MiXCR clonotype calling, in-frame beta chains only. When rows share a CDR3 protein, they turn into one entry using the most common DNA and genes. Here the V and J calls rest on TCRdb's processing, not on the authors' analysis. This sample holds hundreds of thousands of distinct CDR3 sequences; roughly 14% were observed only once. The biggest ten clones account for about 4.5% of the sample.

This sample was taken from a study of T cells in Graves' hyperthyroidism and ophthalmopathy (dated by TCRdb to between 2017 and 2020). Background for the entire study: Peripheral blood was collected at initial diagnosis, before any treatment. To identify TCR V-J signatures that set the groups apart, the researchers used a discovery cohort of about a hundred patients, made up of 43 with Graves' ophthalmopathy and about 60 with stable Graves' hyperthyroidism. Prospective prediction of ophthalmopathy was tested in an independent validation cohort consisting of fewer than 20 hyperthyroidism patients and some 17 patients who later progressed to ophthalmopathy. The 100 discovery patients were divided at random into training and test sets in a 7:3 ratio. In addition, the study compared T-cell repertoires in thyroid tissue and in blood from about 6 Graves' hyperthyroidism patients. After blood sampling, hyperthyroidism patients were treated with methimazole at a starting dose of 30 mg daily, and ophthalmopathy patients were treated with high-dose intravenous methylprednisolone. According to the paper, TCR Vbeta CDR3 sequencing was carried out on some 140 peripheral blood samples, which came from approximately 43 ophthalmopathy, some 73 hyperthyroidism and about 17 progressor patients.

On the study overall, not on this receptor specifically: In cross-validation, a model built on a 13 V-J signature told ophthalmopathy apart from stable hyperthyroidism with approximately 90% sensitivity and approximately 84% specificity, and in testing the same model reached 80%/75%. In validation, the model predicted progression to ophthalmopathy a median of 6.5 months before onset, with about 71% sensitivity and about 75% specificity. No statistical method was used to set the sample size in advance, and investigators knew the group allocation. Most expanded thyroid clonotypes (frequency above 0.001) were also detected in blood, suggesting blood repertoires may reflect thyroid immune responses.

The chain links TRBV11-2 with TRBJ2-5, with TRBD1 identical over 9 junction bases. The source of this sequence is a woman aged 40 to 55 with Graves' ophthalmopathy. Material for sequencing was blood. The nucleotide sequence is TGTGCCAGCAGCTCGGGACAGGGCTTTGAGACCCAGTACTTC. The translation is CASSSGQGFETQYF.